Described below is a single TCR beta chain sequence and its context. CDR1 is SGHRS and CDR2 is YFSETQ in the germline V gene. The CDR3 spans 13 residues. V lost 4 bases to trimming and J lost 5 bases, with 12 bases between them. These data are taken from a study of blood T cell repertoires in COVID-19. Turning to the study itself: T cells, B-cell-depleted T cells, or PBMCs supplied cDNA or gDNA.

Source study methods: Amplification from reference gene primers served as the basis for estimated nucleated cell counts. Repertoires were generated with immunoSEQ multiplex PCR, while TCRdb's copy carries only in-frame clones and drops some. D and trimming come from the DNA, and the V and J calls and clone size come from that table. The data contain 200,000 to 300,000 clones, 80% to 90% of them singletons. This sequence joins TRBV5-1 and TRBJ1-1; D unresolved. The clonotype was recovered from a woman aged 40 to 50 who had recovered from COVID-19. The sequenced sample was peripheral blood. Here the CDR3 reads CASSPRPETEAFF. DNA of the CDR3: TGCGCCAGCAGCCCGCGGCCGGAGACTGAAGCTTTCTTT.